This is a list of T cell receptor beta chains from one sample in a study of cytomegalovirus exposure and HLA in healthy donors. Profiling relied on immunoSEQ multiplex PCR, and the TCRdb table lists in-frame clones only, not all of them. There are fewer than 110,000 clones in the sample; around 80% occur only once, and about a tenth lies in the top ten. Sequenced input: PBMCs. These receptors originate from a woman between 18 and 29 years old in good health and CMV-seropositive. Each CDR3 is given with its conserved first and last residue.

J gene: TRBJ1-1
V gene: TRBV19
CDR3 protein: CASSIRGGQRLFMNTEAFF

J gene: TRBJ2-7
V gene: TRBV15
CDR3 protein: CATSSTSGEGYEQYF

J gene: TRBJ1-6
V gene: TRBV14
CDR3 protein: CASSRDRGVSPLHF

J gene: TRBJ2-7
V gene: TRBV5-6
CDR3 protein: CASSLLGQGAYEQYF

J gene: TRBJ2-3
V gene: TRBV11-2
CDR3 protein: CASSLDWVGIGGASTDTQYF

J gene: TRBJ2-5
V gene: TRBV5-1
CDR3 protein: CASSLRGETQYF

J gene: TRBJ2-7
V gene: TRBV19
CDR3 protein: CASNSWEQGNYEQYF

J gene: TRBJ1-1
V gene: TRBV5-1
CDR3 protein: CASSRRGETEAFF

J gene: TRBJ2-7
V gene: TRBV7-3
CDR3 protein: CASSLRNSGGEQYF

J gene: NA
V gene: TRBV5-1
CDR3 protein: CASSLQDYEQYF

J gene: TRBJ2-1
V gene: TRBV5-6
CDR3 protein: CASSLKGQGFYNEQFF

J gene: TRBJ1-4
V gene: TRBV9
CDR3 protein: CASTKTGNEKLFF

J gene: TRBJ1-5
V gene: TRBV6-1
CDR3 protein: CASLSGGHHQPQHF

J gene: TRBJ1-1
V gene: TRBV29-1
CDR3 protein: CSVAHGVSEAFF

J gene: TRBJ1-5
V gene: TRBV28
CDR3 protein: CASSPDNSNQPQHF

J gene: TRBJ1-2
V gene: TRBV9
CDR3 protein: CASRGSGQQAYGYTF

J gene: TRBJ1-1
V gene: TRBV29-1
CDR3 protein: CSGAPLPEAFF

J gene: TRBJ2-1
V gene: TRBV5-1
CDR3 protein: CASSSDSYNEQFF

J gene: TRBJ2-3
V gene: TRBV30
CDR3 protein: CAFRLVSLYF

J gene: TRBJ2-7
V gene: TRBV9
CDR3 protein: CASSVARDRVYEQYF

J gene: TRBJ1-4
V gene: TRBV9
CDR3 protein: CASRPGTGAPNALANEKLFF

J gene: TRBJ1-5
V gene: TRBV19
CDR3 protein: CASNPGRNQPQHF

J gene: TRBJ1-4
V gene: TRBV5-1
CDR3 protein: CASSSEVGEKLFF

J gene: TRBJ2-7
V gene: TRBV7-2
CDR3 protein: CASSLLRGISYEQYF

J gene: TRBJ2-3
V gene: TRBV30
CDR3 protein: CAWEDSRGTDTQYF

J gene: TRBJ1-4
V gene: TRBV7-6
CDR3 protein: CASSPHTWGVGVVNEKLFF

J gene: TRBJ2-2
V gene: TRBV9
CDR3 protein: CASSDPGVSTGELFF

J gene: TRBJ2-5
V gene: TRBV5-4
CDR3 protein: CASSEGGAGGQETQYF

J gene: TRBJ2-3
V gene: TRBV11-3
CDR3 protein: CASGAGHLTDTQYF

J gene: TRBJ2-7
V gene: TRBV21-1
CDR3 protein: CADGTSGSDEQYF

J gene: TRBJ1-4
V gene: TRBV18
CDR3 protein: CASFRTGDFTNEKLFF

J gene: TRBJ2-7
V gene: TRBV4-1
CDR3 protein: CASSQESAAHEQYF

J gene: TRBJ2-7
V gene: TRBV2
CDR3 protein: CATVGVVGTGPYEQYF

J gene: TRBJ2-1
V gene: TRBV27
CDR3 protein: CASSTSRSYNEQFF

J gene: TRBJ2-3
V gene: TRBV14
CDR3 protein: CASSPRGYTQYF

J gene: TRBJ2-1
V gene: TRBV9
CDR3 protein: CASSVVAGGWGSSYNEQFF

J gene: TRBJ2-3
V gene: TRBV6-5
CDR3 protein: CASSYSGLGRDTQYF

J gene: TRBJ2-7
V gene: TRBV28
CDR3 protein: CASSLAGERSYEQYF

J gene: TRBJ1-5
V gene: TRBV19
CDR3 protein: CASRTGPGRKLNQPQHF

J gene: TRBJ2-1
V gene: TRBV28
CDR3 protein: CASRGPGTSGSYEQFF

J gene: TRBJ2-1
V gene: TRBV27
CDR3 protein: CASSPGTDPYNEQFF